The 26 T cell receptor beta chains reported below all come from one sample, sequenced in a study of response to subunit inactivated influenza vaccine. Via MiXCR, TCRdb re-called the RT-PCR reads, giving one row per CDR3 protein. Of hundreds of thousands of distinct CDR3 sequences listed, roughly 12% were seen once; the top ten hold approximately 11%. These sequences were also reported in another study, on T cells expressing NK-cell markers. From that report: With UMIs, 5'RACE template switching was used to make TCR beta cDNA.

Sequenced material: PBMCs from blood, taken on the day of vaccination. All receptors derive from a man aged 45-60 years who received an inactivated influenza vaccine.

CDR3 residues: CAISGMTSGRINEQFF. DNA of the CDR3: TGTGCCATCAGTGGTATGACTAGCGGGAGAATTAATGAGCAGTTCTTC. This chain links TRBV10-3 with TRBJ2-1; 12 bases map to TRBD2. Per the germline V gene, CDR1 is ENHRY and CDR2 is SYGVKD. Trimming at V came to 4 bases and at J to 7 bases, leaving 8 bases not matched to a gene. The CDR3 spans 16 residues.

This chain uses TRBV20-1 with TRBJ2-3, with 8 bases lining up with TRBD1. The J segment lost 0 bases and the V segment lost 3 bases, leaving 8 bases of the junction unmatched. Germline V gives CDR1 DFQATT, CDR2 SNEGSKA (reference sequence). This CDR3 spans 16 amino acids. The CDR3 sequence is CSASPLTGGSTDTQYF. The CDR3 DNA is TGCAGTGCTAGTCCACTCACAGGGGGTAGCACAGATACGCAGTATTTT.

This clonotype was counted between two and nine times. The chain uses TRBV11-2 and TRBJ2-7; D gene ambiguous. The germline gives CDR1 SGHAT, CDR2 FQNNGV. Trimming pared 0 bases from V and 3 bases from J, leaving 12 bases between. The CDR3 runs 15 residues. In DNA, the CDR3 is TGTGCCAGCAGCTTAGATTTCGGACCACTCTACGAGCAGTACTTC. Translation gives CASSLDFGPLYEQYF.

V gene TRBV5-1 combines with J gene TRBJ2-5, with D possibly called TRBD1 or TRBD2 (5 bases each). Trimming shortened V by 4 bases and J by 0 bases, and 13 bases separated the two germline ends. This CDR3 contains 15 residues. CDR1 is SGHRS, CDR2 YFSETQ, per germline. The CDR3: CASSPGTGYQETQYF. The DNA of the CDR3 is TGCGCCAGCAGCCCCGGGACGGGGTACCAAGAGACCCAGTACTTC.

There are a few counts of this clonotype. J is TRBJ2-7 and V is TRBV5-1, with no clear D. The CDR3 sequence is 15 residues long. Germline V gene data show CDR1 as SGHRS and CDR2 as YFSETQ. Trimming took 0 bases from V and 4 from J, leaving 14 bases between them. The CDR3 DNA reads TGCGCCAGCAGCTTGGGCCAAACCCTGGGTTACGAGCAGTACTTC. Translating gives CASSLGQTLGYEQYF.

This clonotype was found many times. CDR3 loop: CASSQDRTGTAEAFF. The CDR3 DNA reads TGTGCCAGCAGCCAAGATCGAACCGGGACGGCAGAAGCTTTCTTT. The V gene is TRBV4-2, the J gene TRBJ1-1; the D gene is possibly TRBD1 (5 bases). V was clipped by 0 bases and J by 8 bases, with 16 bases between them. Germline assignment: CDR1 LGHNA and CDR2 YNFKEQ. The CDR3 consists of 15 residues.

Only a few counts were recorded for this clonotype. The chain has TRBV3-1 and TRBJ2-7, with D unresolved. The germline CDR1 and CDR2 sequences are LGHDT and YNNKEL (reference sequence). The CDR3 extends over 16 amino acids. V was trimmed by 0 bases and J by 2 bases, leaving 14 bases between them. The CDR3 is CASSQDSRNLAYEQYF. In DNA, the CDR3 is TGTGCCAGCAGCCAAGATTCGCGCAACCTTGCCTACGAGCAGTACTTC.

This clonotype was picked up a small number of times. The chain has TRBV28 and TRBJ1-3, with TRBD1 matching over 7 bases. Trimming took 2 bases from V and 0 from J; bases not matched to a gene: 4. CDR3 length: 16 amino acids. Germline V lookup: CDR1 MDHEN, CDR2 SYDVKM. The CDR3 reads CASSLRGGSSGNTIYF. CDR3 coding DNA: TGTGCCAGCAGTTTAAGAGGGGGCAGCTCTGGAAACACCATATATTTT.

Here the CDR3 DNA reads TGTGCCAGCAGCTTAGGGGGGACAGGGAGGGACTATGGCTACACCTTC. Its translation: CASSLGGTGRDYGYTF. This chain uses TRBV7-2 with TRBJ1-2; 9 bases agree with TRBD1. From germline, CDR1 is SGHTA and CDR2 FQGNSA. The V and J ends lost 1 base and 3 bases, in that order; junction bases with no gene match: 6. This CDR3 has 16 residues.

This clonotype came up many times. The V call is TRBV7-9, the J call TRBJ2-1; no firm D call. The CDR3 totals 16 residues. V was trimmed by 5 bases and J by 7 bases, leaving 21 bases between them. Germline V gene sequence: CDR1 SEHNR, CDR2 FQNEAQ (reference sequence). The CDR3 region has the DNA TGTGCCAGCAGCGTTCAACAGACATACCTTTGGAATGAGCAGTTCTTC. Amino acids: CASSVQQTYLWNEQFF.

This clonotype appeared many times. This chain links TRBV6-6 with TRBJ2-1; D may be TRBD2 (6 bases). V was clipped by 5 bases and J by 3 bases, with 8 bases between them. Germline CDR1 is MNHNY and CDR2 is SVGAGI (reference sequence). The CDR3 has 13 residues. The CDR3 bases are TGTGCCAGCAGTAGGGGACTCTACAATGAGCAGTTCTTC. Translated: CASSRGLYNEQFF.

This chain uses TRBV5-6 with TRBJ2-7, with a tentative D call TRBD1 (6 bases). Germline CDR1 SGHDT, CDR2 YYEEEE. The length of the CDR3 is 15 residues. Trimming stripped 4 bases from V and 1 base from J, with 15 bases between. CDR3 sequence: CASSGAGQPSYEQYF. The CDR3 nucleotides are TGTGCCAGCAGCGGCGCTGGACAGCCATCCTACGAGCAGTACTTC.

The chain has TRBV5-1 and TRBJ2-3; tentative D call: TRBD2 (5 bases). This CDR3 is 15 amino acids long. The V gene lost 0 bases and the J gene lost 4 bases, with 12 bases spanning the gap. CDR1 is SGHRS, CDR2 YFSETQ, per germline. CDR3: CASSLAGKEADTQYF. DNA for the CDR3: TGCGCCAGCAGCTTGGCCGGGAAGGAAGCAGATACGCAGTATTTT.

This clonotype was detected many times. This chain joins TRBV2 and TRBJ1-1; D uncertain. V lost 2 bases, J lost 6 bases, and 13 bases lay in between. This CDR3 spans 14 amino acids. Germline CDR1 reads SNHLY; CDR2 reads FYNNEI. The CDR3 is CASSEIRGFAEAFF. DNA of the CDR3: TGTGCCAGCAGTGAAATACGCGGTTTTGCTGAAGCTTTCTTT.

This clonotype was observed a few times. The V and J genes are TRBV28 and TRBJ1-1, with TRBD1 identical over 10 bases. The CDR3 runs to 15 residues. V was pared by 3 bases and J by 4 bases, with 5 bases of the junction left unmatched. CDR1 is MDHEN, CDR2 SYDVKM, per germline. The CDR3: CASSFPWTGGTEAFF. DNA of the CDR3: TGTGCCAGCAGTTTTCCTTGGACAGGGGGCACTGAAGCTTTCTTT.

In its sample, this clonotype was seen a few times. The chain couples TRBV4-2 to TRBJ2-7; D gene unclear. CDR1 is LGHNA and CDR2 is YNFKEQ in the germline V gene. This CDR3 spans 15 amino acids. V was pared by 0 bases and J by 2 bases, with 11 bases between. The CDR3 DNA sequence: TGTGCCAGCAGCCAAGAAGGAGCAGCAACCTACGAGCAGTACTTC. It codes for CASSQEGAATYEQYF.

The chain uses TRBV4-2 and TRBJ2-1; 14 bases are shared with TRBD2. V dropped 3 bases and J dropped 0; count of bases not matched to a gene: 4. Per the germline V gene, CDR1 is LGHNA and CDR2 is YNFKEQ. The CDR3 covers 18 residues. DNA of the CDR3: TGTGCCAGCAGCCACGGGACTAGCGGGGGTACCTCCTACAATGAGCAGTTCTTC. It encodes CASSHGTSGGTSYNEQFF.

The rearrangement links TRBV21-1 to TRBJ2-3. TRBV21-1 is annotated as a pseudogene. This CDR3 has 12 amino acids. CDR3: CASPWEIDTQYF. Written as DNA, the CDR3 is TGTGCCAGCCCATGGGAAATAGATACGCAGTATTTT.

This clonotype was seen a few times. The rearrangement uses TRBV3-1 and TRBJ2-7; possible D gene TRBD1, 5 bases. Germline V gene lookup returns CDR1 LGHDT and CDR2 YNNKEL (reference sequence). The CDR3 is made up of 15 amino acids. V was clipped by 1 base and J by 5 bases, with 15 bases between them. The CDR3 protein is CASSQVAGKTNEQYF. The CDR3 DNA follows: TGTGCCAGCAGCCAAGTAGCAGGGAAAACCAACGAGCAGTACTTC.

The table lists this clonotype with a few counts. This chain connects TRBV28 to TRBJ1-5, with D possibly TRBD1 on 5 matching bases. This CDR3 spans 14 amino acids. In germline, CDR1 is MDHEN, CDR2 SYDVKM. V shed 1 base and J shed 7 bases, with 11 bases lying between them. The CDR3 region has the DNA TGTGCCAGCAGTTTATTCGGGGGAGTACAGCCCCAGCATTTT. This translates into CASSLFGGVQPQHF.

This clonotype was detected only a few times. The chain employs TRBV28 and TRBJ2-4; 9 nucleotides match TRBD1. The CDR3 has 14 residues. CDR1 is MDHEN and CDR2 is SYDVKM in the germline V gene. V dropped 6 bases and J dropped 15; count of bases not matched to a gene: 15. Written as DNA, the CDR3 is TGTGCCAGCAGCCCCGGGACAGGGCCTACTCGAATGTACTTC. Translation gives CASSPGTGPTRMYF.

The chain uses TRBV7-9 and TRBJ2-5, with TRBD2 identical over 13 bases. CDR3 length: 15 residues. Germline lookup yields CDR1 SEHNR and CDR2 FQNEAQ (reference sequence). Germline trimming cut 7 bases from V and 4 bases from J; bases unmatched to any gene: 6. The CDR3 region has the DNA TGTGCCAGCATACTAGCGGGAGGGCCCTCAGAGACCCAGTACTTC. Translation gives CASILAGGPSETQYF.

This clonotype was counted between two and nine times. The chain joins TRBV5-1 to TRBJ2-5; no reliable D call. The CDR3 length is 12 residues. Germline loops: CDR1 SGHRS, CDR2 YFSETQ. The V gene lost 4 bases and the J gene lost 4 bases, with 8 bases spanning the gap. The CDR3 DNA is TGCGCCAGCAGCAGCACACCAGAGACCCAGTACTTC. Translated: CASSSTPETQYF.

The chain couples TRBV24-1 to TRBJ2-1; D remains unclear. Germline CDR1 reads KGHDR; CDR2 reads SFDVKD. This CDR3 is built from 12 residues. The ends were cut back, 1 base at V and 9 bases at J, with 6 bases in the middle. CDR3 nucleotides: TGTGCCACCAGTGATTTCCAGGTTGAGCAGTTCTTC. Its translation is CATSDFQVEQFF.

The chain recombines TRBV20-1 with TRBJ2-1, with D perhaps assigned TRBD1 or TRBD2 (6 bases each). Germline CDR1 is DFQATT and CDR2 is SNEGSKA (reference sequence). Trimming stripped 0 bases from V and 5 bases from J, with 8 bases between. CDR3 length equals 13 residues. CDR3 in DNA: TGCAGTGCTAGAGATCGGGGGCACAATGAGCAGTTCTTC. It yields the protein CSARDRGHNEQFF.

This clonotype has more than one count but fewer than ten. The chain joins TRBV4-3 to TRBJ2-5, with 10 bases identical to TRBD2. The CDR3 has 14 amino acids. In germline, CDR1 is LGHNA, CDR2 YSLEER. The trim removed 4 bases at V and 5 bases at J, leaving 4 bases unmatched. The DNA for the CDR3 is TGCGCCAGCAGCCCCACTAGCGGGACTGAGACCCAGTACTTC. It codes for CASSPTSGTETQYF.